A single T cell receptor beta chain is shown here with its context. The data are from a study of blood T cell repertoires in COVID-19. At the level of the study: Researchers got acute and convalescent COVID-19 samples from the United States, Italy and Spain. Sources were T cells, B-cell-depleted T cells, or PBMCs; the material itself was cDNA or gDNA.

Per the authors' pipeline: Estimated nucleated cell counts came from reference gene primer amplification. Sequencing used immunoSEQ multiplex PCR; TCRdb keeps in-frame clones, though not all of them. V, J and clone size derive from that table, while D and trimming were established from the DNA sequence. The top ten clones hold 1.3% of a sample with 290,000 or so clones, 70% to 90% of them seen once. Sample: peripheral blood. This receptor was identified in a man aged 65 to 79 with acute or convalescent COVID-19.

CDR3 DNA: TGTGCCAGCAGACCGATGGGACAGGGAGGTTTCGGCGGGGAGCTGTTTTTT. This encodes CASRPMGQGGFGGELFF. The gene calls are TRBV11-2 and TRBJ2-2; 9 positions match TRBD1. Germline V gene sequence: CDR1 SGHAT, CDR2 FQNNGV. Trimming at V came to 6 bases and at J to 7 bases, leaving 15 bases not matched to a gene. There are 17 residues in the CDR3. Filled out from reference TRBV11-2 and TRBJ2-2, the complete variable domain reads EAGVAQSPRYKIIEKRQSVAFWCNPISGHATLYWYQQILGQGPKLLIQFQNNGVVDDSQLPKDRFSAERLKGVDSTLKIQPAKLEDSAVYLCASRPMGQGGFGGELFFGEGSRLTVL.